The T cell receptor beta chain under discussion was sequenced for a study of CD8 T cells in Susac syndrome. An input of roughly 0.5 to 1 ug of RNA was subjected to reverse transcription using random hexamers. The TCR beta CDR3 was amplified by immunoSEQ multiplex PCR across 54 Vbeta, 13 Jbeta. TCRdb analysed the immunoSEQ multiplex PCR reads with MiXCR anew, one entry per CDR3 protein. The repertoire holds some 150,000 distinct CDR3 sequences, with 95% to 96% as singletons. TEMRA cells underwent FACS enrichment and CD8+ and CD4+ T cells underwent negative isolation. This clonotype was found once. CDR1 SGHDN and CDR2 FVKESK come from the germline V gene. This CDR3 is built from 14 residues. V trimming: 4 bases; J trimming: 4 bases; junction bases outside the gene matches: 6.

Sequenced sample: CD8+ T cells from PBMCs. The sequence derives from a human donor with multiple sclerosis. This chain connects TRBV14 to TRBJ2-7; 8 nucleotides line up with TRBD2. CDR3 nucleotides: TGTGCCAGCAGCCCGGGAGGGACGGAATACGAGCAGTACTTC. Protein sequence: CASSPGGTEYEQYF.